This TCR beta chain is from a study of regulatory T cells in long-lasting Graves disease. Points from the study as a whole: It is possible that accuracy was reduced by the small size of the sample.

The CDR3 covers 19 residues. CDR1 is SNHLY and CDR2 is FYNNEI in the germline V gene. V shed 4 bases and J 0 bases; nucleotides not matched to a gene: 15. Sample time point: newly diagnosed GD, antithyroid drugs for less than 3 months. The TCR library was made from RNA extracted from PBMCs. Into tubes containing EDTA, approximately 9 milliliters of peripheral blood were drawn. This clonotype was picked up many times. The target antigen is unknown. Construction of the TCR beta libraries employed iRepertoire HTBI primers in conjunction with Arm-PCR of CDR3 regions. TCRdb fed the multiplex PCR reads into MiXCR, producing one record per CDR3 protein. The table includes roughly 400,000 distinct CDR3 sequences, roughly 15% detected once. This sample was shared with a second study, whose subject was T cells in Graves' hyperthyroidism and ophthalmopathy. In that study: Patients aged 18 to 65 with hyperthyroidism were newly diagnosed, with duration under 2 months. An initial round of RT-PCR targeting the TCR CDR3 relied on the HTBI primer set.

V and J are TRBV2 and TRBJ2-7, with 10 positions matching TRBD2. The material sequenced was peripheral blood mononuclear cells (PBMCs), taken at new diagnosis, from a patient treated with antithyroid drugs. The source is a middle-aged woman with Graves disease. CDR3 DNA: TGTGCCAGCAGTGTTTCCTTTCTAGCGGGAGAGGGGCCCTCCTACGAGCAGTACTTC. It is translated as CASSVSFLAGEGPSYEQYF.